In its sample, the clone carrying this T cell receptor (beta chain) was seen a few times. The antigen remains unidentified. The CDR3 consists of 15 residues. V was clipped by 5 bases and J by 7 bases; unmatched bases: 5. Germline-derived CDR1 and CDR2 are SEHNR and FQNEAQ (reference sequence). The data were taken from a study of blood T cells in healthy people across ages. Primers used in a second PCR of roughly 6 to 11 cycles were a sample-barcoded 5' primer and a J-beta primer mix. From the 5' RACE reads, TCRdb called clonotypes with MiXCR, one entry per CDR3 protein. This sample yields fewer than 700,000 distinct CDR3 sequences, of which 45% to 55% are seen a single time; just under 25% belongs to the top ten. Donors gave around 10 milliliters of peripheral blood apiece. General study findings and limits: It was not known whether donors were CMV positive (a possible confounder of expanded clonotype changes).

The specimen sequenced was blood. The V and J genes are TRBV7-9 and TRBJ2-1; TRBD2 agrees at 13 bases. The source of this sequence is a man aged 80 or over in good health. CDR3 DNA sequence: TGTGCCAGCAGCCTCCCGGGACTAGCGGGGAATGAGCAGTTCTTC. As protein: CASSLPGLAGNEQFF.